The rows below give T cell receptor beta chains drawn from one sample of a study of T-cell memory formation after mild COVID-19. TCRdb ran MiXCR on the 5' RACE reads and lists one entry per CDR3 protein. The table shows roughly 560,000 distinct CDR3 sequences, with 20% occurring only once. Material: PBMCs or a T cell subset sorted from them (not recorded which). The origin of the receptors is an adult woman who had mild COVID-19 (a few samples of this study predate the infection). Cell type and time point are not known. The CDR3 runs from the conserved cysteine through the conserved F or W. Fields, in order: D gene, clone size, J gene, V gene, CDR3 DNA, CDR3 protein. The D gene is left open where the match is weak. A clone size is listed for some rows: how often the clone was seen (once, few, many), or a class if it is expanded.

TRBD1,-,TRBJ1-1,TRBV29-1,TGCAGCGTTTATCCCGGGACAGGGCCCACTGAAGCTTTCTTT,CSVYPGTGPTEAFF
-,-,TRBJ1-1,TRBV6-5,TGTGCCAGCGGACCGGCAGGGGCCCCGGTCACTGAAGCTTTCTTT,CASGPAGAPVTEAFF
-,-,TRBJ2-7,TRBV7-8,TGTGCCAGCAGCAAAGTCTGGGAGCAGTACTTC,CASSKVWEQYF
TRBD1,once,TRBJ2-2,TRBV14,TGTGCCAGCAGGCAAGCCGGGACAGGGAACACCGGGGAGCTGTTTTTT,CASRQAGTGNTGELFF
TRBD1,-,TRBJ2-1,TRBV10-3,TGTGCCATCAGTGCCCCCATGGGACAGAGCTCCTACAATGAGCAGTTCTTC,CAISAPMGQSSYNEQFF
-,-,TRBJ2-2,TRBV30,TGTGCCTGGAGTCTTACGACCGCCGGGGAGCTGTTTTTT,CAWSLTTAGELFF
-,many,TRBJ2-3,TRBV7-2,TGTGCCAGCAGCTCTCCTCGGACAGCCACAGATACGCAGTATTTT,CASSSPRTATDTQYF
TRBD2,many,TRBJ2-3,TRBV5-1,TGCGCCAGCAGCTTGACTAGCGGGAGCTCAGATACGCAGTATTTT,CASSLTSGSSDTQYF
-,few,TRBJ2-3,TRBV7-9,TGTGCCAGCAGCTTATGGGAATCAGAGGGCACGCAGTATTTT,CASSLWESEGTQYF
TRBD2,-,TRBJ2-7,TRBV20-1,TGCAGTGCTAGAGATAGGTCGAGCGGGACGGCCGAGCAGTACTTC,CSARDRSSGTAEQYF
-,-,TRBJ2-7,TRBV5-1,TGCGCCAGCAGCTTACAGGGTATCGAGCAGTACTTC,CASSLQGIEQYF
-,few,TRBJ1-2,TRBV5-6,TGTGCCAGCAGCTTGGTAGGGGCGGGGAACTATGGCTACACCTTC,CASSLVGAGNYGYTF
-,-,TRBJ2-1,TRBV20-1,TGCAGTGCTAGAGATCGTCCTCTTCCTGAGCAGTTCTTC,CSARDRPLPEQFF
-,-,TRBJ2-3,TRBV7-9,TGTGCCAGCAGCCATAAGCGAGCCCTTAGCACAGATACGCAGTATTTT,CASSHKRALSTDTQYF
TRBD1,few,TRBJ1-1,TRBV25-1,TGTGCCAGCAGAGGGACAGCGAGCACTGAAGCTTTCTTT,CASRGTASTEAFF
-,once,TRBJ1-2,TRBV27,TGTGCCAGCGGGGGGCCAGGGTATGGCTACACCTTC,CASGGPGYGYTF
-,few,TRBJ2-6,TRBV12-3/TRBV12-4,TGTGCCAGCAGCACCGCGGGATTCACCCTCTCTGGGGCCAACGTCCTGACTTTC,CASSTAGFTLSGANVLTF
-,few,TRBJ1-4,TRBV5-1,TGCGCCAGCAGCTTGACAGTTTCCTTCGCAACTAATGAAAAACTGTTTTTT,CASSLTVSFATNEKLFF
-,few,TRBJ1-5,TRBV29-1,TGCAGCGTTGTGATCACAGACCCAAATCAGCCCCAGCATTTT,CSVVITDPNQPQHF
TRBD1,-,TRBJ2-7,TRBV11-2,TGTGCCAGCAGCCCGCCGGACAGGGTGGGCTCCTACGAGCAGTACTTC,CASSPPDRVGSYEQYF
TRBD2,few,TRBJ2-5,TRBV9,TGTGCCAGCAGCGTAGCTCCGCGGGGGGGCAGAGAGACCCAGTACTTC,CASSVAPRGGRETQYF
TRBD2,few,TRBJ2-1,TRBV7-9,TGTGCCAGCAGTCCTTCCGGGACTACCAATGAGCAGTTCTTC,CASSPSGTTNEQFF
-,many,TRBJ2-5,TRBV7-7,TGTGCCAGCAGTTATTTAACCGGGACCAAAGAGACCCAGTACTTC,CASSYLTGTKETQYF
TRBD1,-,TRBJ2-5,TRBV5-4,TGTGCCAGCAGTCACAGGGGGGTCGGGGAGACCCAGTACTTC,CASSHRGVGETQYF
TRBD1,few,TRBJ2-7,TRBV7-7,TGTGCCAGCAGCTTGGACAGGAAAGACGAGCAGTACTTC,CASSLDRKDEQYF
TRBD1,-,TRBJ2-5,TRBV6-6,TGTGCCAGCAGTTACCCAGGGGGCAGCGAGACCCAGTACTTC,CASSYPGGSETQYF
-,few,TRBJ2-4,TRBV15,TGTGCCACCAGCCTCCCGCCGGAAAACATTCAGTACTTC,CATSLPPENIQYF
-,few,TRBJ1-2,TRBV5-1,TGCGCCAGCAGCCCCAGTCAGGGGAAGAGGGATGGCTACACCTTC,CASSPSQGKRDGYTF
TRBD2,-,TRBJ2-3,TRBV9,TGTGCCAGCAGCGCCGACCTCCGTAGCGGGAGAACAGATACGCAGTATTTT,CASSADLRSGRTDTQYF
TRBD1,-,TRBJ2-2,TRBV7-6,TGTGCCAGCAGCTTAGCGAGGACAGGGGAGTCCACCGGGGAGCTGTTTTTT,CASSLARTGESTGELFF
-,-,TRBJ1-2,TRBV9,TGTGCCAGCACCCCCCGGCCCGGGAAGGACTATGGCTACACCTTC,CASTPRPGKDYGYTF
TRBD2,few,TRBJ2-1,TRBV4-2,TGTGCCAGCAGCCAAGATGACGCGGGGGGCTTCAATGAGCAGTTCTTC,CASSQDDAGGFNEQFF
-,-,TRBJ1-1,TRBV24-1,TGTGCCACCAGTGAGGGAGGTGGGTATGGGAACACTGAAGCTTTCTTT,CATSEGGGYGNTEAFF
-,many,TRBJ2-1,TRBV19,TGTGCCAGCAGTTTAGGCCCTAGCTCCTACAATGAGCAGTTCTTC,CASSLGPSSYNEQFF
TRBD2,-,TRBJ2-3,TRBV12-3/TRBV12-4,TGTGCCAGCAGTGAAACTAGCGGGAGGGCCACAGATACGCAGTATTTT,CASSETSGRATDTQYF
-,-,TRBJ1-1,TRBV7-2,TGTGCCAGCAGCCCCCCGAACTGGAACACTGAAGCTTTCTTT,CASSPPNWNTEAFF
-,few,TRBJ2-3,TRBV11-3,TGTGCCAGCAGCGCCGGTGAGAGTAGTGGAGATACGCAGTATTTT,CASSAGESSGDTQYF
TRBD1,-,TRBJ2-7,TRBV6-5,TGTGCCAGCAGAACCGGGACAGGTATAGGTGAGCAGTACTTC,CASRTGTGIGEQYF
TRBD2,few,TRBJ2-3,TRBV6-5,TGTGCCAGCAGTCAACTAGCGGGGGCTACAGATACGCAGTATTTT,CASSQLAGATDTQYF
-,-,TRBJ2-6,TRBV9,TGTGCCAGCAGCGTATGGAAGACCGGGGCCAACGTCCTGACTTTC,CASSVWKTGANVLTF
-,-,TRBJ2-1,TRBV2,TGTGCCAGGCGAGGGGGCAATGAGCAGTTCTTC,CARRGGNEQFF
TRBD2,-,TRBJ2-7,TRBV7-6,TGTGCCAGCAGCTTAGCGGGAGGGGCCTCCTACGAGCAGTACTTC,CASSLAGGASYEQYF
-,many,TRBJ2-3,TRBV5-1,TGCGCCAGCAGTATAGGCACAGATACGCAGTATTTT,CASSIGTDTQYF
-,-,TRBJ2-3,TRBV29-1,TGCAGCGTTGAAGGGCAACTGACGAGCACAGATACGCAGTATTTT,CSVEGQLTSTDTQYF